This note documents a single T cell receptor (beta chain) sequence. The record originates from a study of T cell repertoires in cytomegalovirus infection. Study-wide context: Matching HLA type, along with CMV infection, was indicated by public TCR beta signatures.

CDR3 length equals 14 residues. The germline CDR1 and CDR2 sequences are DFQATT and SNEGSKA (reference sequence). V shed 6 bases and J shed 7 bases, with 22 bases lying between them. TCRdb reanalysed the reads using MiXCR and keeps one entry per CDR3 protein. The sample lists roughly 300,000 distinct CDR3 sequences; roughly 26% were seen once. Sequencing was performed on PBMCs. The sequence was obtained from a human donor in good health (CMV status not recorded). Some clones in this sample may be carry-over from other donors' samples. V usage is TRBV20-1 and J usage is TRBJ2-7; D is unresolved. The DNA for the CDR3 is TGCAGTGCCAGATCTATGGACCGGTTGTGGGAGCAGTACTTC. It translates to CSARSMDRLWEQYF.